The present entry profiles one T cell receptor (beta chain) with its context. The antigen remains unidentified. Given a much more abundant clone one base away, this may be a read error. The diagnoses drew upon clinical symptoms, serum thyroxine and TRAb, thyroid ultrasound and orbital computed tomography. The sample is drawn from a study of T cells in Graves' hyperthyroidism and ophthalmopathy. Study results and caveats: A 13 V-J model separated ophthalmopathy from stable hyperthyroidism. Onset of ophthalmopathy came a median 6.5 months after the model predicted it. In blood, most of the thyroid clonotypes expanded above 0.001 were also present.

The CDR3 is 13 amino acids. CDR1 is PRHDT, CDR2 FYEKMQ, per germline (reference sequence). Amplification of TCR beta CDR3 regions was performed using RNA transcripts as template. First-round RT-PCR of the TCR CDR3 relied on the HTBI primer set. In TCRdb, the multiplex PCR reads were re-called with MiXCR into one record per CDR3 protein. The table includes roughly 400,000 distinct CDR3 sequences, over 12% detected once. The source material was blood. The chain combines TRBV13 with TRBJ2-1; D possibly matches TRBD1 or TRBD2 (5 bases each). This TCR was recovered from a man aged 45-60 years with Graves' ophthalmopathy. The CDR3 DNA reads TGTGTCAGCAGCCTCTGGGGGAGCCTCGAGCAGTTCTTC. This gives the protein CVSSLWGSLEQFF.